This entry is about one TCR beta chain. The genes and germline here are from mouse. The read halts 1 residue ahead of the CDR3 end, with the missing end drawn from the germline J gene. This specimen comes from a study of tissue T cells after allogeneic stem cell transplantation. Assay used: immunoSEQ multiplex PCR; TCRdb lists only in-frame clones, some missing. This table has more than 3,000 clones, about 50% appearing once. This CDR3 contains 15 residues. Trimming took off 4 bases at V and 0 bases at J, with 9 bases between the two ends. From germline, CDR1 is KGHPV and CDR2 FQNQEV (reference sequence). Time point in this sample: mouse harvest day 14 after allogeneic transplant. Each mouse received 10^7 T-cell-depleted marrow cells plus 10^6 splenic CD5+ T cells by tail vein.

Sequenced sample: gut tissue. The rearrangement joins TRBV26 to TRBJ1-4; TRBD1 is a possible D gene (6 bases). This TCR derives from a female BALB/c mouse given C57BL/6 T cells with graft-versus-host disease after an allogeneic hematopoietic cell transplant. CDR3 sequence: CASSPGQISNERLFF. CDR3 bases read: TGTGCCAGCAGTCCGGGACAAATTTCCAACGAAAGATTATTT.